Below, 18 T cell receptor beta chains from the same sample are listed, as sequenced in a study of patients and donors after allogeneic stem cell transplantation. TCRdb redid the calling of the RT-PCR reads with MiXCR, one entry per CDR3 protein. Of about 960,000 distinct CDR3 sequences in the sample, approximately 18% were seen once. The sample consisted of blood, either unsorted or a sorted T cell fraction (not recorded which). These receptors were obtained from a human donor who was either an allogeneic HSCT recipient or a stem cell or donor lymphocyte infusion donor (not recorded which). It is not recorded whose cells these are; they may come from a transplant donor.

The rearrangement links TRBV7-3 to TRBJ1-1, with a weak D call TRBD1 (5 bases). The germline V and J ends were trimmed by 0 bases and 6 bases, with 8 bases remaining between them. This CDR3 region has 13 residues. Germline V gene sequence: CDR1 SGHTA, CDR2 FQGTGA. CDR3 protein: CASSLTRGSEAFF. The CDR3 DNA is TGTGCCAGCAGCTTAACGAGGGGTTCTGAAGCTTTCTTT.

This clonotype has more than one count but fewer than ten. The gene calls are TRBV29-1 and TRBJ1-2; 7 positions agree with TRBD1. Germline CDR1 and CDR2: SQVTM and ANQGSEA. The CDR3 runs 16 residues. Trimming removed 6 bases from V and 3 bases from J; junction bases left unmatched: 16. The CDR3 reads CSVDLTGNGVDYGYTF. DNA for the CDR3: TGCAGCGTCGACCTGACAGGGAATGGGGTGGACTATGGCTACACCTTC.

V usage is TRBV7-2 and J usage is TRBJ2-7; no firm D call. The CDR3 has 15 residues. V was shortened by 0 bases and J by 2 bases, with 11 bases between the two germline ends. Germline values: CDR1 SGHTA, CDR2 FQGNSA. The CDR3 DNA reads TGTGCCAGCAGCTTAGCGGCAGCACCACCCTACGAGCAGTACTTC. Translation: CASSLAAAPPYEQYF.

This clonotype was detected only a few times. The J gene is TRBJ1-2, the V gene TRBV4-3; 7 bases fit TRBD1. The germline gives CDR1 LGHNA, CDR2 YSLEER. CDR3 size: 15 residues. The trim removed 0 bases at V and 4 bases at J, leaving 5 bases unmatched. CDR3 residues: CASSQENRGPYGYTF. The CDR3 bases are TGCGCCAGCAGCCAAGAAAACAGGGGACCCTATGGCTACACCTTC.

V usage is TRBV6-2 or TRBV6-3 and J usage is TRBJ2-1, with 8 nucleotides matching TRBD2. V shed 9 bases and J 7 bases; nucleotides not matched to a gene: 11. Germline V gene lookup returns CDR1 MNHEY and CDR2 SVGEGT. The CDR3 has 14 residues. The CDR3 DNA reads TGTGCCAGTATATCGGGACTAGGGTATAATGAGCAGTTCTTC. It specifies CASISGLGYNEQFF.

CDR3 protein: CASSMGLWGNQPQHF. The DNA of the CDR3 is TGTGCCAGCAGTATGGGGCTTTGGGGCAATCAGCCCCAGCATTTT. This chain links TRBV6-1 with TRBJ1-5, with D maybe TRBD1 (5 bases). V lost 5 bases and J 2 bases, leaving 13 bases between the germline ends. The CDR3 totals 15 residues. Germline CDR1 reads MNHNS; CDR2 reads SASEGT.

The chain recombines TRBV10-3 with TRBJ1-2, with a weak D call TRBD1 (5 bases). The CDR3 is 15 residues long. Looked up from germline, CDR1 is ENHRY and CDR2 is SYGVKD. Trimming removed 2 bases from V and 6 bases from J, with 16 bases in between. The CDR3 region is CAISEHLDLRDGYTF. As DNA, the CDR3 is TGTGCCATCAGTGAGCACCTCGACCTCAGGGATGGCTACACCTTC.

This clonotype was observed a few times. The chain recombines TRBV29-1 with TRBJ1-4; D uncertain. The V and J ends lost 3 bases and 1 base respectively, with 9 bases between them. Germline V gene lookup returns CDR1 SQVTM and CDR2 ANQGSEA. This CDR3 contains 14 residues. The CDR3, as DNA: TGCAGCGTTGACATTTCCGGAACTAATGAAAAACTGTTTTTT. Translated, it gives CSVDISGTNEKLFF.

The rearrangement joins TRBV27 to TRBJ2-7; perhaps TRBD1 as D (6 bases). Trimming shortened V by 1 base and J by 4 bases, and 11 bases separated the two germline ends. Looked up from germline, CDR1 is MNHEY and CDR2 is SMNVEV (reference sequence). This CDR3 contains 14 residues. CDR3 amino acids: CASSLYGRGYEQYF. The CDR3 DNA reads TGTGCCAGCAGTTTATATGGCAGGGGTTACGAGCAGTACTTC.

Remarks on this clonotype: One end of the junction does not line up with germline, which may come from a read error. The gene calls are TRBV18 and TRBJ1-3; TRBD1 aligns across 7 bases. Germline CDR1 reads KGHSH; CDR2 reads LQKENI. The CDR3 has 16 amino acids. CDR3 amino acids: CASSLKQGLPGNTIYF. CDR3 DNA: TGTGCCAGCTCACTCAAACAGGGGCTCCCTGGGAACACCATATATTTT.

This clonotype was seen only a few times. This sequence joins TRBV7-9 and TRBJ1-2, with D uncertain. The germline CDR1 and CDR2 sequences are SEHNR and FQNEAQ (reference sequence). The CDR3 spans 14 residues. Trimming pared 11 bases from V and 3 bases from J, leaving 19 bases between. The CDR3 region has the DNA TGTGCCTTCAGTCAATTGGGGTACGACTATGGCTACACCTTC. Its translation is CAFSQLGYDYGYTF.

The V gene is TRBV15, the J gene TRBJ2-7; 7 nucleotides line up with TRBD2. Germline assignment: CDR1 LNHNV and CDR2 YYDKDF (reference sequence). This CDR3 region has 15 residues. V shed 7 bases, J shed 9 bases, and the junction held 18 bases outside the gene matches. The CDR3 loop reads CATTNPGLNPGGQYF. The CDR3 bases are TGTGCCACCACCAATCCGGGACTCAACCCGGGGGGGCAGTACTTC.

The rearrangement links TRBV4-3 to TRBJ1-5; tentatively, D is TRBD1 (5 bases). V lost 0 bases and J lost 7, with 16 bases in between. CDR3 length: 16 amino acids. The germline V gene encodes CDR1 LGHNA and CDR2 YSLEER. The CDR3 sequence: CASSQEALRGGQPQHF. CDR3 coding DNA: TGCGCCAGCAGCCAAGAAGCCTTAAGGGGAGGACAGCCCCAGCATTTT.

This clonotype was recorded a few times. This chain connects TRBV5-1 to TRBJ2-3; TRBD2 agrees at 9 bases. Germline-derived CDR1 and CDR2 are SGHRS and YFSETQ. This CDR3 has 16 amino acids. Trimming removed 4 bases from V and 4 bases from J; junction bases left unmatched: 10. The CDR3 loop is CASSGGWREGSDTQYF. The DNA of the CDR3 is TGCGCCAGCAGCGGTGGATGGCGGGAGGGATCAGATACGCAGTATTTT.

This chain uses TRBV6-5 with TRBJ1-1; no reliable D call. This CDR3 comprises 13 residues. Trimming stripped 0 bases from V and 4 bases from J, with 6 bases between. Germline V gives CDR1 MNHEY, CDR2 SVGAGI. DNA for the CDR3: TGTGCCAGCAGTTACTCGATGCGCACTGAAGCTTTCTTT. It translates to CASSYSMRTEAFF.

This clonotype was seen only a few times. The gene calls are TRBV6-5 and TRBJ2-2; D not resolved. CDR1 and CDR2 (germline): MNHEY, SVGAGI. Trimming stripped 0 bases from V and 4 bases from J, with 18 bases between. This CDR3 has 18 residues. Here the CDR3 DNA reads TGTGCCAGCAGTTACTCGACGTTCGGCTCTTCGGGCACCGGGGAGCTGTTTTTT. Protein: CASSYSTFGSSGTGELFF.

About this clonotype: A much bigger clone sits one base away, suggesting this may be a read error. This chain connects TRBV6-1 to TRBJ1-1; D is undetermined. In germline, CDR1 is MNHNS, CDR2 SASEGT. The CDR3 has 10 amino acids. Between the trimmed V and J ends, which lost 6 bases and 3 bases, there was a span of 2 bases. The CDR3 DNA reads TGTGCCAGCAGGTACACTGAAGCTTTCTTT. Its protein is CASRYTEAFF.

CDR3 nucleotides: TGTGCCAGCACCATCAGGGACCCTACCTACAATGAGCAGTTCTTC. Translating it yields CASTIRDPTYNEQFF. The chain carries TRBV2 and TRBJ2-1; possibly TRBD1 or TRBD2 for D (5 bases each). The ends were cut back, 7 bases at V and 2 bases at J, with 15 bases in the middle. The CDR3 sequence is 15 residues long. Germline CDR1 and CDR2: SNHLY and FYNNEI.